This is a list of T cell receptor beta chains from one sample in a study of shared T cell receptors in the human thymus. The repertoire was sequenced with immunoSEQ multiplex PCR; TCRdb's copy has only in-frame clones and lacks some. This sample carries some 700,000 clones, 70% to 90% of them seen once, and the ten largest clones take 0.0095% to 0.011%. The sample was also linked to a second study, of human thymus T cells.

Sequenced: thymocytes. These receptors all stem from a girl in the first two years of life with a congenital heart defect. CDR3s include the opening cysteine and the closing phenylalanine or tryptophan.

v_call | cdr3_aa
TRBV4-3 | CASSQVFAENTEAFF
TRBV11-3 | CASSLGGRNEQFF
TRBV5-1 | CASSLVRTGGRVYGYTF
TRBV10-3 | CAISEGTPTNQPQHF
TRBV9 | CASSRYDRDSNYEQYF
TRBV18 | CASSPTVGAFF
TRBV7-2 | CASILLAGGGETQYF
TRBV5-4 | CASSLLSGELFF
TRBV9 | CAPRPLLEQYF
TRBV4-1 | CASSQRRDRGGLSYGYTF
TRBV6-1 | CASSEFRGQMPRGDPHTQYF
TRBV9 | CASSVVGTKDNEQFF
TRBV27 | CASSPGGRREKLFF
TRBV27 | CASSPQGLEQETQYF
TRBV29-1 | CSVVGRGNQETQYF
TRBV7-9 | CASSPEDHRGTDTQYF
TRBV29-1 | CSVDLRENTEAFF
TRBV5-5 | CASSLPSGTDSYEQYF
TRBV4-1 | CASRRTGYDYEQYF
TRBV7-9 | CASSFDLSVNTEAFF
TRBV4-3 | CASSQEGQGFYEQYF
TRBV7-6 | CASSLLAGLSRFKLFF
TRBV7-9 | CASSPIQTGLANYGYTF
TRBV5-1 | CASSLWTAYGYTF
TRBV6-1 | CASSEAWGGYGYTF
TRBV5-5 | CASSLLEQAGKDGYTF
TRBV30 | CAWSGTGTDTQYF
TRBV4-1 | CASSQVHRGLVKNIQYF
TRBV7-9 | CASSLRGMNTEAFF
TRBV7-9 | CASSLEIPGQENEKLFF
TRBV5-6 | CASKQKDRGGGELFF
TRBV6-5 | CASSYRGLGGFYEQYF
TRBV19 | CASSTTGTPYEQYF
TRBV6-1 | CASSESTSGQRTDTQYF
TRBV29-1 | CSVAPGVGGDQETQYF
TRBV20-1 | CSASSRGARFF
TRBV7-2 | CASSLTPVQGDHNSPLHF
TRBV11-1 | CASSSPGHTNYGYTF
TRBV28 | CASSFSGRGLDFPKNIQYF
TRBV6-1 | CASSGEVHTDTQYF
TRBV5-1 | CASSLWGGGRTTEAFF
TRBV6-1 | CASSGGGTDYSYTF
TRBV4-3 | CASSRFWGREETQYF
TRBV9 | CASSVEEWSSYNEQFF
TRBV6-4 | CASSDSLSDTLSYNEQFF
TRBV7-2 | CASSPHNRHSSGANVLTF
TRBV15 | CATSRSHRGRYEQYF
TRBV7-8 | CASSLQRGIGVHKLF
TRBV6-6 | CASSYSGQGPPIQYF
TRBV19 | CASSIGGGQDTQYF
TRBV11-2 | CASSLVRTGHNEKLFF
TRBV5-6 | CASSTKRGGLVNEQFF
TRBV2 | CASSETLPRDRWGFYGYTF
TRBV7-9 | CASSLDRGRDGAYGYTF
TRBV28 | CASTNTDRTNTEAFF